This T cell receptor (beta chain) is from a study of shared clonotypes between healthy human individuals. V was pared by 3 bases and J by 8 bases, with 21 bases between. Per the germline V gene, CDR1 is LNHDA and CDR2 is SQIVND (reference sequence). The CDR3 runs to 16 residues. Cells designated naive CD8 were CD45RO-negative and were positively selected for CCR7, with terminally differentiated effector memory CD45RA+ cells excluded. TCRdb keeps only in-frame clones here, not all; method: immunoSEQ multiplex PCR. The data contain approximately 1.9 million clones, roughly 95% of them singletons. The sequenced material came from naive CD8+ T cells from PBMCs. The chain recombines TRBV19 with TRBJ2-3, with D tentatively TRBD2 (6 bases). The source is a man between 18 and 29 years old in good health. Some clones in this sample may be carry-over from other donors' samples. The DNA for the CDR3 is TGTGCCAGTAGTATGGGGCGATCCAGATACGGGGGTACGCAGTATTTT. It is translated as CASSMGRSRYGGTQYF. The variable domain in full, with the rest retrieved from reference TRBV19 and TRBJ2-3, is DGGITQSPKYLFRKEGQNVTLSCEQNLNHDAMYWYRQDPGQGLRLIYYSQIVNDFQKGDIAEGYSVSREKKESFPLTVTSAQKNPTAFYLCASSMGRSRYGGTQYFGPGTRLTVL.